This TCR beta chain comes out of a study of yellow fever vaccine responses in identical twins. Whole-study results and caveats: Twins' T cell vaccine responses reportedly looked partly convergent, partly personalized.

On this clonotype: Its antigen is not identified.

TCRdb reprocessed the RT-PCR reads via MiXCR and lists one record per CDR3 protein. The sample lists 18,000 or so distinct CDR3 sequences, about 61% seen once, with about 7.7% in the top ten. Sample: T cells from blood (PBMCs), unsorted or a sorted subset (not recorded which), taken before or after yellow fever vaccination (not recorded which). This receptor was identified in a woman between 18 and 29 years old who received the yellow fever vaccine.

Here the CDR3 reads CASSFGVRLAGNTDTQYF. DNA for the CDR3: TGTGCCAGCAGCTTCGGAGTAAGACTAGCGGGAAACACAGATACGCAGTATTTT. The chain joins TRBV11-2 to TRBJ2-3, with TRBD2 matching 11 bases. J was trimmed by 2 bases and V by 3 bases; bases with no gene match: 10. The CDR3 spans 18 residues. Germline values: CDR1 SGHAT, CDR2 FQNNGV.